Listed below are T cell receptor beta chains from one sample, sequenced in a study of cytomegalovirus exposure and HLA in healthy donors. The repertoire was sequenced with immunoSEQ multiplex PCR; TCRdb's copy has only in-frame clones and lacks some. The sample lists about 250,000 clones; over 75% were seen once. Sequencing used PBMCs. These receptor sequences come from a man aged 18 to 30 in good health and CMV-seropositive. CDR3s leave out the opening cysteine and the closing phenylalanine or tryptophan. The D gene is left open where the match is weak.

J	D	V	CDR3
TRBJ1-1	NA	TRBV6-6	ASRQGNTEAF
TRBJ1-4	NA	TRBV23-1	ASSQLGQGWEKLF
TRBJ2-4	NA	TRBV6-5	ATSEGAVAKNIQY
TRBJ1-2	NA	TRBV7-8	ASSGPFAYGYT
TRBJ1-1	TRBD1	TRBV10-3	AISEDRGNTEAF
TRBJ2-1	NA	TRBV6-5	ASSYRRGNNEQF
TRBJ2-2	NA	TRBV2	ALNGGRTGTGELF
TRBJ1-1	NA	TRBV9	ASSVVGGLNTEAF
TRBJ1-2	NA	TRBV30	AWSRARTTNYGYT
TRBJ2-3	NA	TRBV30	AWATDSSTDTQY
TRBJ1-1	NA	TRBV10-3	AISESGLNTEAF
TRBJ2-3	NA	TRBV6-5	ASSYSMGQGGHTQY
TRBJ2-1	TRBD2	TRBV29-1	SVASGGGSYNEQF
TRBJ2-4	TRBD2	TRBV27	ASSLRGRGNIQY
TRBJ2-7	NA	TRBV7-2	ASSPWQGAGSYEQY
TRBJ2-1	TRBD2	TRBV7-8	ARRLAGESGSYNEQF
TRBJ2-2	NA	TRBV15	ATSRLGHGELF
TRBJ2-1	NA	TRBV27	ASSHRPARYNEQF
TRBJ2-3	TRBD2	TRBV7-2	ASSWRERSDTQY
TRBJ2-2	NA	TRBV2	ASSEVTGELF
TRBJ2-7	NA	TRBV2	ASSGETYEQY
TRBJ2-1	NA	TRBV4-1	ASSQGTVAPYNEQF
TRBJ2-7	NA	TRBV18	ASSPSDEQY
TRBJ2-7	NA	TRBV5-4	ASSPPGTYEQY
TRBJ2-7	NA	TRBV2	ASTRGFSYEQY
TRBJ2-2	TRBD2	TRBV7-2	ASRAGTTYTGELF
TRBJ2-7	NA	TRBV10-3	AISDLTPTDYEQY
TRBJ2-7	NA	TRBV28	ASSPPARGEQY
TRBJ1-1	NA	TRBV11-3	ANKSAGRSINTEAF
TRBJ1-2	TRBD1	TRBV18	ASSPWTGNFRGYT
TRBJ1-1	NA	TRBV4-1	ASSLGAGNTEAF
TRBJ2-3	NA	TRBV6-6	ASSPLGGMGTDTQY
TRBJ1-2	TRBD1	TRBV5-4	ASSLGGQGAGYGYT
TRBJ1-5	NA	TRBV4-3	ASSLNTDSNQPQH
TRBJ1-5	NA	TRBV28	ASTTGGINNQPQH
TRBJ2-7	NA	TRBV12-1	ASTYWAPPGLHEQY
TRBJ2-7	TRBD2	TRBV5-4	ASSPVAGDSYEQY
TRBJ1-2	NA	TRBV6-1	ASSLRGLTNYGYT
TRBJ1-1	NA	TRBV10-3	AIRTLNTEAF
TRBJ2-2	NA	TRBV9	ASSVAGELF
TRBJ1-4	NA	TRBV27	ASRRSAGATNEKLF
TRBJ2-3	NA	TRBV27	ASSPVEWSDTQY
TRBJ1-1	NA	TRBV27	ASSSPGKGDTEAF
TRBJ2-1	NA	TRBV14	ASSPRYFDEQF
TRBJ2-1	TRBD2	TRBV7-6	ASRGTSGVNEQF
TRBJ2-7	NA	TRBV5-4	ASSYYSGSYEQY